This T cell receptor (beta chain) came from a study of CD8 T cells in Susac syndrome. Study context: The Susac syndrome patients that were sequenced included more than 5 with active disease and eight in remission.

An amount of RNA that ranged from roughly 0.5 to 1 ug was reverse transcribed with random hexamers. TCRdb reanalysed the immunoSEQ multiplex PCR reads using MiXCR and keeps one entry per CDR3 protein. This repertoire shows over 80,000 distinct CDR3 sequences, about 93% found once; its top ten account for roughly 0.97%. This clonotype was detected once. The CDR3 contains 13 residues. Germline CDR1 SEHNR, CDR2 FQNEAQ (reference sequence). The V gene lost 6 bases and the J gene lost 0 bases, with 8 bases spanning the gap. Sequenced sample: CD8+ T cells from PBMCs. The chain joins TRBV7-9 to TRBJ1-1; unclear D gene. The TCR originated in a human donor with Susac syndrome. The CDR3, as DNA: TGTGCCAGCAGGGGGATAGTGAACACTGAAGCTTTCTTT. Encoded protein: CASRGIVNTEAFF.